A selection of T cell receptor beta chains follows, all from one sample in a study of prognosis after radiotherapy for stage I lung cancer. A single record per CDR3 protein comes from TCRdb applying MiXCR to the multiplex PCR reads. The sample lists 11,000 to 15,000 distinct CDR3 sequences, 56% occurring once. Source: PBMCs, taken before or after stereotactic body radiation therapy (not recorded which). All receptors derive from a donor over 45 with non-small cell lung cancer. Each CDR3 is given with its conserved first and last residue.

>TRBJ2-6|TRBV6-2/TRBV6-3
CARTQGFAGANVLTF
>TRBJ1-5|TRBV27
CASSLLAGEQPQHF
>TRBJ2-7|TRBV10-2
CASSESRTSGKGSSYEQYF
>TRBJ2-7|TRBV5-1
CASSSTTSGISEQYF
>TRBJ1-1|TRBV19
CASSIQGRNTEAFF
>TRBJ1-2|TRBV11-3
CASSLGRDFGGYTF
>TRBJ2-3|TRBV4-3
CASSPGGNTDTQYF
>TRBJ2-3|TRBV19
CASSGTPTTDTQYF
>TRBJ2-1|TRBV7-7
CASSLALGNEQFF
>TRBJ2-3|TRBV5-6
CASSLSGGLPLMMQYF
>TRBJ1-3|TRBV5-1
CASSLSRGNTIYF
>TRBJ1-5|TRBV11-3
CASSLDSSKPQHF
>TRBJ2-1|TRBV6-9
CASSYSPPYGLYNEQFF
>TRBJ2-7|TRBV30
CAWSKFDVEQYF